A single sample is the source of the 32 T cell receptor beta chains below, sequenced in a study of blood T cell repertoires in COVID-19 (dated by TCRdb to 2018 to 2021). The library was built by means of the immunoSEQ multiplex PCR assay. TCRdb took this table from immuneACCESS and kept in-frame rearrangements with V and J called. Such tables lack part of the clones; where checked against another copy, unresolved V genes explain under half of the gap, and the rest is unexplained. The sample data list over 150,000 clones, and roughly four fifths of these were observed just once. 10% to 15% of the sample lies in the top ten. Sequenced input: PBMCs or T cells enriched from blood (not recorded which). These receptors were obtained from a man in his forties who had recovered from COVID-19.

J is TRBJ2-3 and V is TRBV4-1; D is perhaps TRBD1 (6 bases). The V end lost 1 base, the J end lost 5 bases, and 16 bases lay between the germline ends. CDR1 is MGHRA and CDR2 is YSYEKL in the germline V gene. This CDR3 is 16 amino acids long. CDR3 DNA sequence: TGCGCCAGCAGCCAAGTGGGTACAGGGCGTTTAGATACGCAGTATTTT. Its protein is CASSQVGTGRLDTQYF.

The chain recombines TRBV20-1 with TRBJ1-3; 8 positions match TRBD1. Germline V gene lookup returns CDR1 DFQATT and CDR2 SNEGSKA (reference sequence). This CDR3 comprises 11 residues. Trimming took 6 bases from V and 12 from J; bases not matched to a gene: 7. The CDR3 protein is CSAPGQGDIYF. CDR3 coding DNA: TGCAGTGCCCCAGGACAGGGCGACATATATTTT.

The CDR3 loop reads CASSISGVNEQFF. CDR3 DNA: TGTGCCAGCTCTATCTCGGGGGTGAATGAGCAGTTCTTC. The J gene is TRBJ2-1, the V gene TRBV7-9, with D perhaps matching TRBD2 (6 bases). Per the germline V gene, CDR1 is SEHNR and CDR2 is FQNEAQ (reference sequence). The CDR3 runs to 13 residues. V lost 8 bases and J 7 bases, leaving 15 bases between the germline ends.

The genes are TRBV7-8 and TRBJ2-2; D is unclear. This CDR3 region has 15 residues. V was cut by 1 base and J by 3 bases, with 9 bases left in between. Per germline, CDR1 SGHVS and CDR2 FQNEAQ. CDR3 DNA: TGTGCCAGCAGCTTAGAACTTACCTACACCGGGGAGCTGTTTTTT. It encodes CASSLELTYTGELFF.

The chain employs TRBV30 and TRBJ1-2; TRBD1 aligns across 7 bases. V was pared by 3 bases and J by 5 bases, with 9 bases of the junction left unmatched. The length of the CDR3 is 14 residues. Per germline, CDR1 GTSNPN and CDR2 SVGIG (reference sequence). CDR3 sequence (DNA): TGTGCCTGGAGGGTGAAGGGGGCAAAGTATGGCTACACCTTC. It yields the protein CAWRVKGAKYGYTF.

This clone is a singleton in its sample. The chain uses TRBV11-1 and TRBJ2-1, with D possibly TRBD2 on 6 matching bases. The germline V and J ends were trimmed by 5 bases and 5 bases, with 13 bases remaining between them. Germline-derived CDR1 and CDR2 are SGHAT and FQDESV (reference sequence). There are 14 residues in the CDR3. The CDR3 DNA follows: TGTGCCAGCAGCCAACCACTAGCAGACAATGAGCAGTTCTTC. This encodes CASSQPLADNEQFF.

Here the CDR3 DNA reads TGTGCCAGCAGCCAAGAGGGGACTAGCGGGAGGGCCTACGAGCAGTACGTC. Translation: CASSQEGTSGRAYEQYV. The chain recombines TRBV3-1 (or the pseudogene TRBV3-2) with TRBJ2-7; TRBD2 matches at 16 bases. This CDR3 contains 17 residues. CDR1 is LGHDT, CDR2 YNNKEL, per germline (reference sequence). The ends lost 0 bases at V and 2 bases at J; junction bases unmatched: 1.

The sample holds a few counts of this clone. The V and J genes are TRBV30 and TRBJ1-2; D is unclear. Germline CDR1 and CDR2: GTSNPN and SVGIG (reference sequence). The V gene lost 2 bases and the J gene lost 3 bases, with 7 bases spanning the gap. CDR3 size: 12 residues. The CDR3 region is CAWSFSDYGYTF. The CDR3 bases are TGTGCCTGGAGTTTCTCTGACTATGGCTACACCTTC.

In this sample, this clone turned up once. In nucleotides, the CDR3 is TGTGCCATCAGTGAACACCCGGACAGGGACACTGAAGCTTTCTTT. This sequence encodes CAISEHPDRDTEAFF. The chain links TRBV10-3 to TRBJ1-1, with 8 positions matching TRBD1. The J segment lost 3 bases and the V segment lost 3 bases, leaving 6 bases of the junction unmatched. The CDR3 length is 15 residues. Looked up from germline, CDR1 is ENHRY and CDR2 is SYGVKD.

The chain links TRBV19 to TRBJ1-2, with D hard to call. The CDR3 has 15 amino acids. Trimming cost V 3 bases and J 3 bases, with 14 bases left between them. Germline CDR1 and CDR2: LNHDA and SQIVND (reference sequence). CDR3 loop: CASSILMRRDYGYTF. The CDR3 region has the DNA TGTGCCAGTAGTATTTTAATGAGGAGGGACTATGGCTACACCTTC. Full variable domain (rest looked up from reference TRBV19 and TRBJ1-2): DGGITQSPKYLFRKEGQNVTLSCEQNLNHDAMYWYRQDPGQGLRLIYYSQIVNDFQKGDIAEGYSVSREKKESFPLTVTSAQKNPTAFYLCASSILMRRDYGYTFGSGTRLTVV.

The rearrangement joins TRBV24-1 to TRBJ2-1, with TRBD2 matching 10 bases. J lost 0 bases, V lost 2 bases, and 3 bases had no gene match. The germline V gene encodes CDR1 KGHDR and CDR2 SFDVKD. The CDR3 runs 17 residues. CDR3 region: CATSDSLAGSSYNEQFF. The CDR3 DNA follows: TGTGCCACCAGTGATTCACTAGCGGGAAGCTCCTACAATGAGCAGTTCTTC.

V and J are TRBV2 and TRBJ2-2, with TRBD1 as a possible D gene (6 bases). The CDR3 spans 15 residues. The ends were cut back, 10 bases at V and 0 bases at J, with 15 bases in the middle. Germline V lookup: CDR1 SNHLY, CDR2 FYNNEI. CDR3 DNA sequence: TGTGCCATCCCAGTGGACAGCACGAACACCGGGGAGCTGTTTTTT. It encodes CAIPVDSTNTGELFF.

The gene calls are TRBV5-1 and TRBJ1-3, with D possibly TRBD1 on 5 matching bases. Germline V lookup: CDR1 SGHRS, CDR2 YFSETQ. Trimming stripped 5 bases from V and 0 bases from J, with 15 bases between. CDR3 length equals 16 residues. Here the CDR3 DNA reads TGCGCCAGCAGATCGGGGGATACAGGCTCTGGAAACACCATATATTTT. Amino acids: CASRSGDTGSGNTIYF.

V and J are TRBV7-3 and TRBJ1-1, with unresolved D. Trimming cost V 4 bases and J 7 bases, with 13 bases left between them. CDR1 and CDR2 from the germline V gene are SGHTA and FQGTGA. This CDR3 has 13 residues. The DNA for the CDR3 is TGTGCCAGCAGCTCGCAACCGGGATTTGAAGCTTTCTTT. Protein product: CASSSQPGFEAFF.

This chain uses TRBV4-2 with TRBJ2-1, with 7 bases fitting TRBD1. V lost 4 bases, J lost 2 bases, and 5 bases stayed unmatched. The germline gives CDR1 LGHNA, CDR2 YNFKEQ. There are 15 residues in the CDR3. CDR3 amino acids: CASSPGTVAYNEQFF. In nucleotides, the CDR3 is TGTGCCAGCAGCCCTGGGACAGTAGCCTACAATGAGCAGTTCTTC.

CDR3: CASSFGGYNQPQHF. The CDR3 nucleotides read TGTGCCAGCAGTTTCGGCGGTTACAATCAGCCCCAGCATTTT. The rearrangement uses TRBV6-5 and TRBJ1-5, with no clear D. CDR1 MNHEY and CDR2 SVGAGI come from the germline V gene. The V end lost 4 bases, the J end lost 3 bases, and 10 bases lay between the germline ends. CDR3 size: 14 residues.

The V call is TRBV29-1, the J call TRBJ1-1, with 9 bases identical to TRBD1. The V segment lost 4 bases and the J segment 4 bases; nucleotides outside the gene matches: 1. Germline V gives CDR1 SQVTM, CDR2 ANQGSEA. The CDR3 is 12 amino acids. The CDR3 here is CSVGQGGTEAFF. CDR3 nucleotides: TGCAGCGTTGGACAGGGGGGCACTGAAGCTTTCTTT.

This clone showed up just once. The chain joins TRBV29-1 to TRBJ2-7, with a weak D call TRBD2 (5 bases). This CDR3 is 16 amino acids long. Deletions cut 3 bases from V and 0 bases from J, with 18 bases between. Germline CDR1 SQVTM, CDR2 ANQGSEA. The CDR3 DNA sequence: TGCAGCGTTGATTCAACCGGAGGATTCGGCTCCTACGAGCAGTACTTC. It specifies CSVDSTGGFGSYEQYF.

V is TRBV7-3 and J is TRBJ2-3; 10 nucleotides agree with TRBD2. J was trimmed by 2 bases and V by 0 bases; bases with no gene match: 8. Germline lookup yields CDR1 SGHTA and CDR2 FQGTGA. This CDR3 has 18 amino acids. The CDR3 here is CASSLTYPTSGNTDTQYF. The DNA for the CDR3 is TGTGCCAGCAGCTTAACGTATCCAACTAGCGGGAACACAGATACGCAGTATTTT. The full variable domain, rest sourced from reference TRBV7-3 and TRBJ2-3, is GAGVSQTPSNKVTEKGKYVELRCDPISGHTALYWYRQSLGQGPEFLIYFQGTGAADDSGLPNDRFFAVRPEGSVSTLKIQRTERGDSAVYLCASSLTYPTSGNTDTQYFGPGTRLTVL.

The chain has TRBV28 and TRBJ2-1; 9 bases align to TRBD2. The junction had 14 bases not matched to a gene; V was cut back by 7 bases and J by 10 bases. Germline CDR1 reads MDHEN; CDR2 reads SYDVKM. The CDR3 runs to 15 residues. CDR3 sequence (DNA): TGTGCCAGCACCTCGCTGACCGGGACTAGCAACGAGCAGTTCTTC. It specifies CASTSLTGTSNEQFF. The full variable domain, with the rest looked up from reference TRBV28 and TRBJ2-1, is DVKVTQSSRYLVKRTGEKVFLECVQDMDHENMFWYRQDPGLGLRLIYFSYDVKMKEKGDIPEGYSVSREKKERFSLILESASTNQTSMYLCASTSLTGTSNEQFFGPGTRLTVL.

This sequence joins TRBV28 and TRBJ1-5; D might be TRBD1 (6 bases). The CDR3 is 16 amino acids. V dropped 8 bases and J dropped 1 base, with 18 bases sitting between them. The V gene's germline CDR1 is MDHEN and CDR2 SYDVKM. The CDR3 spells CASLRRGGQSNQPQHF. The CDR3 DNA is TGTGCCAGCTTACGTCGGGGGGGCCAGAGCAATCAGCCCCAGCATTTT.

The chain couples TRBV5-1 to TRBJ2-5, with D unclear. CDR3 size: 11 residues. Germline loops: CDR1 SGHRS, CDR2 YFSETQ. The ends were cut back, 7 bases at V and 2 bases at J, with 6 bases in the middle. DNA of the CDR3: TGCGCCAGCCGTATTCAAGAGACCCAGTACTTC. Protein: CASRIQETQYF.

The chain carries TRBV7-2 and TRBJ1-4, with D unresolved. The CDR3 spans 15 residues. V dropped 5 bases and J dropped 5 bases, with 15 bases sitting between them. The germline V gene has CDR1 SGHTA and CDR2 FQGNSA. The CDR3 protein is CASSPSSGLNEKLFF. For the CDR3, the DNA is TGTGCCAGCAGCCCTAGCTCCGGTCTGAATGAAAAACTGTTTTTT.

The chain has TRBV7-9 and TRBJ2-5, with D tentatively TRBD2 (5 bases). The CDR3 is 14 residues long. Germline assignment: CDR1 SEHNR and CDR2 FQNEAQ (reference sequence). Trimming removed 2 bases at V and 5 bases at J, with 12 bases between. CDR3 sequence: CASSLSLAWETQYF. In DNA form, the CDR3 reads TGTGCCAGCAGCTTATCTTTAGCGTGGGAGACCCAGTACTTC. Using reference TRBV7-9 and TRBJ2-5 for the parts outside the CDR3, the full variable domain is DTGVSQNPRHKITKRGQNVTFRCDPISEHNRLYWYRQTLGQGPEFLTYFQNEAQLEKSRLLSDRFSAERPKGSFSTLEIQRTEQGDSAMYLCASSLSLAWETQYFGPGTRLLVL.

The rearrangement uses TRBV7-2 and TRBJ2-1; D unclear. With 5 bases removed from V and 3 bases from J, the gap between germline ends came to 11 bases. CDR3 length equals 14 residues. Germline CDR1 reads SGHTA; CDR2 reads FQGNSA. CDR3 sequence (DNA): TGTGCCAGCAGCCTTACCCGGAGCTACAATGAGCAGTTCTTC. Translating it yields CASSLTRSYNEQFF.

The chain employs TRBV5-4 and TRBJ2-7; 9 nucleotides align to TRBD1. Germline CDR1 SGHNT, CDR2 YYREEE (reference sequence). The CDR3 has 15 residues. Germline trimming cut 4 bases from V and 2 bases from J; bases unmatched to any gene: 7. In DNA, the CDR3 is TGTGCCAGCAGCCCCGCGGGACAGGGCCCCTACGAGCAGTACTTC. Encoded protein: CASSPAGQGPYEQYF.

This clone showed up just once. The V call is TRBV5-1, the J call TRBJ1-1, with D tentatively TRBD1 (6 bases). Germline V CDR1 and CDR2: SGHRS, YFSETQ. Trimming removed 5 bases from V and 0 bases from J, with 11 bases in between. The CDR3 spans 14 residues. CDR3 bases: TGCGCCAGCAGGGTGGGGGCCGTGAACACTGAAGCTTTCTTT. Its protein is CASRVGAVNTEAFF.

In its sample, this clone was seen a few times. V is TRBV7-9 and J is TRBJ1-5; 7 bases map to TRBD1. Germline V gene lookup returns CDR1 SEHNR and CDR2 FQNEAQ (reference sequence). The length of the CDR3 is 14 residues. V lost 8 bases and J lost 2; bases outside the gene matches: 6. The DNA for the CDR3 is TGTGCCAGCCAGACAGGGCGAGGCAATCAGCCCCAGCATTTT. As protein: CASQTGRGNQPQHF.

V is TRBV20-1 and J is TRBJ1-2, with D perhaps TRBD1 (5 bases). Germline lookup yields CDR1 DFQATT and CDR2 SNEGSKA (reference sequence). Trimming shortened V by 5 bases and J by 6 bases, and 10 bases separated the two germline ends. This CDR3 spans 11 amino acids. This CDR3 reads CSAAGGDGYTF. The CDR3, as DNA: TGCAGTGCTGCCGGGGGGGATGGCTACACCTTC.

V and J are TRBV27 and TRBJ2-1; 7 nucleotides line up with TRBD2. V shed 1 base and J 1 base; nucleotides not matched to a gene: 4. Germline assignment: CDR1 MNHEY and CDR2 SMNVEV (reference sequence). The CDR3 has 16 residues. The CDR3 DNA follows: TGTGCCAGCAGTTTATGGGCGGGAGTATCCTACAATGAGCAGTTCTTC. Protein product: CASSLWAGVSYNEQFF.

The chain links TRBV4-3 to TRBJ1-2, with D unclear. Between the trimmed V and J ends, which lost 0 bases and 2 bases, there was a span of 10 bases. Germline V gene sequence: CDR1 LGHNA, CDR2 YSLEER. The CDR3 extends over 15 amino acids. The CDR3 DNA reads TGCGCCAGCAGCCAAGATCTCAGTCACAACTATGGCTACACCTTC. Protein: CASSQDLSHNYGYTF.

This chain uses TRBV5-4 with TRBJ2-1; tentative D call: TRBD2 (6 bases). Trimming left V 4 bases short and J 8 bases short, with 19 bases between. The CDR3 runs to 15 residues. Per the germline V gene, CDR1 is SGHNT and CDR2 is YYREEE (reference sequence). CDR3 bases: TGTGCCAGCAGCCAGGAGGGGACTCTGGGGGATGAGCAGTTCTTC. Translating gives CASSQEGTLGDEQFF.